The 24 T cell receptor beta chains given below trace back to one sample, sequenced in a study of T-cell memory formation after mild COVID-19. MiXCR, applied by TCRdb to the 5' RACE reads, yields one record per CDR3 protein. The sample shows roughly 450,000 distinct CDR3 sequences, 18% of them seen only once. Sequenced material: PBMCs or a T cell subset sorted from them (not recorded which). All receptors derive from a man younger than 35 who had mild COVID-19 (a few samples of this study predate the infection). Cell type and time point are not known.

A few counts support this clonotype. This rearrangement joins TRBV18 to TRBJ1-2, with D possibly TRBD1 on 5 matching bases. CDR3 length equals 14 residues. Germline V lookup: CDR1 KGHSH, CDR2 LQKENI. With 2 bases removed from V and 5 bases from J, the gap between germline ends came to 12 bases. CDR3 residues: CASSPTAGRYGYTF. CDR3 coding DNA: TGTGCCAGCTCACCAACCGCAGGGCGGTATGGCTACACCTTC. Variable domain in full (rest from reference TRBV18 and TRBJ1-2): NAGVMQNPRHLVRRRGQEARLRCSPMKGHSHVYWYRQLPEEGLKFMVYLQKENIIDESGMPKERFSAEFPKEGPSILRIQQVVRGDSAAYFCASSPTAGRYGYTFGSGTRLTVV.

This sequence joins TRBV6-5 and TRBJ2-3, with D tentatively TRBD2 (6 bases). Looked up from germline, CDR1 is MNHEY and CDR2 is SVGAGI. V lost 0 bases and J 0 bases, leaving 13 bases between the germline ends. The CDR3 has 17 amino acids. Written as DNA, the CDR3 is TGTGCCAGCAGTTACTCGATCGGGGGAGCTAGCACAGATACGCAGTATTTT. It codes for CASSYSIGGASTDTQYF.

This clonotype showed up just a few times. The rearrangement links TRBV7-6 to TRBJ1-1, with no clear D. The CDR3 consists of 15 residues. Looked up from germline, CDR1 is SGHVS and CDR2 is FNYEAQ. The V end lost 6 bases, the J end lost 0 bases, and 14 bases lay between the germline ends. The CDR3 reads CASSQRASLNTEAFF. As DNA, the CDR3 is TGTGCCAGCAGTCAACGAGCCTCCTTGAACACTGAAGCTTTCTTT.

J is TRBJ2-1 and V is TRBV5-4; 10 bases are shared with TRBD2. This CDR3 comprises 16 residues. Germline CDR1 SGHNT, CDR2 YYREEE (reference sequence). The J segment lost 7 bases and the V segment lost 6 bases, leaving 13 bases of the junction unmatched. The CDR3: CASTNPPAGGPNEQFF. The DNA of the CDR3 is TGTGCCAGCACCAACCCTCCAGCGGGGGGGCCAAATGAGCAGTTCTTC.

This clonotype was observed many times. The J gene is TRBJ2-7, the V gene TRBV7-9, with no clear D. V lost 0 bases to trimming and J lost 4 bases, with 7 bases between them. The germline gives CDR1 SEHNR, CDR2 FQNEAQ (reference sequence). CDR3 length equals 13 residues. In nucleotides, the CDR3 is TGTGCCAGCAGCTTAGCTGGGTCATACGAGCAGTACGTC. Residues: CASSLAGSYEQYV.

The rearrangement links TRBV28 to TRBJ1-5; D gene unclear. Trimming pared 6 bases from V and 4 bases from J, leaving 4 bases between. The CDR3 consists of 11 residues. Looked up from germline, CDR1 is MDHEN and CDR2 is SYDVKM. The CDR3: CASRRNQPQHF. The CDR3 nucleotides read TGTGCCAGCAGGCGAAATCAGCCCCAGCATTTT. Filled out from reference TRBV28 and TRBJ1-5, the complete variable domain reads DVKVTQSSRYLVKRTGEKVFLECVQDMDHENMFWYRQDPGLGLRLIYFSYDVKMKEKGDIPEGYSVSREKKERFSLILESASTNQTSMYLCASRRNQPQHFGDGTRLSIL.

This clonotype turned up a few times. This sequence joins TRBV4-2 and TRBJ2-5; D possibly corresponds to TRBD2 (5 bases). V gave up 0 bases and J gave up 1 base, with 15 bases separating them. The CDR3 contains 17 residues. Germline V gene sequence: CDR1 LGHNA, CDR2 YNFKEQ. CDR3 sequence: CASSQDPVGAPQETQYF. As DNA, the CDR3 is TGTGCCAGCAGCCAAGACCCGGTGGGAGCGCCCCAAGAGACCCAGTACTTC.

The sample holds a few counts of this clonotype. The V call is TRBV7-2, the J call TRBJ2-3; 10 nucleotides agree with TRBD2. Germline CDR1 is SGHTA and CDR2 is FQGNSA. The V and J ends lost 5 bases and 6 bases, in that order; junction bases with no gene match: 5. This CDR3 contains 14 residues. This CDR3 is CASSISGGPDTQYF. In DNA, the CDR3 is TGTGCCAGCAGCATTAGCGGGGGGCCGGATACGCAGTATTTT. Drawing the rest from reference TRBV7-2 and TRBJ2-3, the complete variable domain is GAGVSQSPSNKVTEKGKDVELRCDPISGHTALYWYRQSLGQGLEFLIYFQGNSAPDKSGLPSDRFSAERTGGSVSTLTIQRTQQEDSAVYLCASSISGGPDTQYFGPGTRLTVL.

This clonotype was observed a handful of times. The chain is built from TRBV9 and TRBJ2-1, with 10 bases identical to TRBD2. Germline CDR1 reads SGDLS; CDR2 reads YYNGEE. Germline trimming cut 5 bases from V and 2 bases from J; bases unmatched to any gene: 7. This CDR3 spans 16 amino acids. CDR3 residues: CASSIAGGMTYNEQFF. CDR3 DNA: TGTGCCAGCAGTATAGCGGGGGGAATGACCTACAATGAGCAGTTCTTC.

The rearrangement joins TRBV5-1 to TRBJ2-1; 9 nucleotides line up with TRBD1. The trim removed 4 bases at V and 3 bases at J, leaving 5 bases unmatched. Germline CDR1 is SGHRS and CDR2 is YFSETQ. The CDR3 extends over 15 amino acids. CDR3 protein: CASSLQTGGYNEQFF. CDR3 nucleotides: TGCGCCAGCAGCCTACAGACAGGGGGCTACAATGAGCAGTTCTTC.

The V gene is TRBV7-2, the J gene TRBJ2-3; TRBD2 matches at 8 bases. The V and J ends lost 5 bases and 4 bases, in that order; junction bases with no gene match: 20. This CDR3 contains 19 residues. The germline CDR1 and CDR2 sequences are SGHTA and FQGNSA. For the CDR3, the DNA is TGTGCCAGCAGCCCCTTTAGGGCGGGGGGTCCAATGGTCCCAGATACGCAGTATTTT. Translation gives CASSPFRAGGPMVPDTQYF.

This clonotype was counted between two and nine times. The genes are TRBV12-3 or TRBV12-4 and TRBJ1-5, with 7 bases fitting TRBD1. The CDR3 loop spans 13 amino acids. V was pared by 6 bases and J by 7 bases, with 6 bases of the junction left unmatched. Written as DNA, the CDR3 is TGTGCCAGCAGACGGGACAGAATCCAGCCCCAGCATTTT. Translated: CASRRDRIQPQHF.

This clonotype occurred a few times. The genes are TRBV12-3 or TRBV12-4 and TRBJ2-3, with TRBD2 identical over 8 bases. The CDR3 is 16 residues long. J gave up 2 bases and V 7 bases, and 11 bases lay outside the gene matches. Here the CDR3 DNA reads TGTGCCAGCACCATCAACGGACTAGCCCTCACAGATACGCAGTATTTT. The encoded protein is CASTINGLALTDTQYF.

In its sample, this clonotype was seen many times. V is TRBV7-3 and J is TRBJ2-7; tentative D call: TRBD2 (6 bases). V lost 3 bases and J 2 bases, leaving 11 bases between the germline ends. In germline, CDR1 is SGHTA, CDR2 FQGTGA. This CDR3 is built from 14 residues. The CDR3 loop is CASSFGGPTYEQYF. The CDR3, as DNA: TGTGCCAGCAGCTTCGGGGGACCAACCTACGAGCAGTACTTC.

This clonotype was seen more than once but under ten times. The chain links TRBV7-2 to TRBJ1-1; tentatively, D is TRBD1 (5 bases). Germline values: CDR1 SGHTA, CDR2 FQGNSA. The germline V and J ends were trimmed by 1 base and 14 bases, with 20 bases remaining between them. The CDR3 contains 14 residues. The CDR3 nucleotides are TGTGCCAGCAGCTTAGAGGATACGGGGGGAAGAAGGTTCTTT. Encoded protein: CASSLEDTGGRRFF.

The rearrangement uses TRBV20-1 and TRBJ2-3, with a weak D call TRBD2 (7 bases). Trimming stripped 2 bases from V and 3 bases from J, with 15 bases between. This CDR3 has 15 residues. Per germline, CDR1 DFQATT and CDR2 SNEGSKA (reference sequence). CDR3 in amino acids: CSARNLAGATDTQYF. DNA of the CDR3: TGCAGTGCTAGAAACCTGGCGGGGGCTACAGATACGCAGTATTTT.

This chain links TRBV2 with TRBJ1-1; TRBD1 aligns across 10 bases. This CDR3 spans 14 amino acids. CDR1 is SNHLY and CDR2 is FYNNEI in the germline V gene. The ends lost 8 bases at V and 4 bases at J; junction bases unmatched: 7. In DNA form, the CDR3 reads TGTGCCAGCCAGAGGACAGGGGGTGGCACTGAAGCTTTCTTT. Translating it yields CASQRTGGGTEAFF.

The sample holds a few counts of this clonotype. V usage is TRBV25-1 and J usage is TRBJ1-1; unclear D gene. V gave up 6 bases and J gave up 6 bases, with 14 bases separating them. CDR3 length equals 13 residues. Germline CDR1 reads MGHDK; CDR2 reads SYGVNS. The chain's CDR3 is CASRDQVRAEAFF. The CDR3, as DNA: TGTGCCAGCAGGGACCAGGTGAGGGCTGAAGCTTTCTTT.

The chain is built from TRBV3-1 and TRBJ2-7, with 8 bases matching TRBD2. CDR1 and CDR2 (germline): LGHDT, YNNKEL (reference sequence). This CDR3 region has 14 residues. The J segment lost 0 bases and the V segment lost 5 bases, leaving 3 bases of the junction unmatched. The CDR3 is CASSYSGVSYEQYF. DNA for the CDR3: TGTGCCAGCAGCTATAGCGGGGTCTCCTACGAGCAGTACTTC.

A few counts support this clonotype. The chain couples TRBV5-1 to TRBJ2-2, with D uncertain. V lost 1 base and J 1 base, leaving 11 bases between the germline ends. This CDR3 spans 16 amino acids. Germline assignment: CDR1 SGHRS and CDR2 YFSETQ. Here the CDR3 reads CASSLWVRQNTGELFF. The CDR3 DNA reads TGCGCCAGCAGCTTGTGGGTGAGACAGAACACCGGGGAGCTGTTTTTT.

J is TRBJ1-5 and V is TRBV28; no firm D call. CDR3 size: 13 residues. Trimming removed 7 bases at V and 0 bases at J, with 7 bases between. Germline V gene sequence: CDR1 MDHEN, CDR2 SYDVKM. The CDR3 bases are TGTGCCAGCATGGTATATAGCAATCAGCCCCAGCATTTT. Its translation: CASMVYSNQPQHF.

This clonotype was seen repeatedly, ten times or more. V is TRBV5-1 and J is TRBJ2-2, with 7 bases that match TRBD2. V was clipped by 4 bases and J by 0 bases; unmatched bases: 3. This CDR3 spans 15 amino acids. In germline, CDR1 is SGHRS, CDR2 YFSETQ. The CDR3 coding sequence is TGCGCCAGCAGCCCGAGCGGGACGAACACCGGGGAGCTGTTTTTT. Its translation: CASSPSGTNTGELFF.

The rearrangement uses TRBV20-1 and TRBJ2-5; TRBD2 aligns across 7 bases. The J segment lost 4 bases and the V segment lost 0 bases, leaving 5 bases of the junction unmatched. The CDR3 totals 14 residues. Germline V CDR1 and CDR2: DFQATT, SNEGSKA (reference sequence). This chain's CDR3 is CSARDVVAGETQYF. DNA for the CDR3: TGCAGTGCTAGAGATGTGGTAGCGGGAGAGACCCAGTACTTC.

The chain couples TRBV7-8 to TRBJ2-1; D unclear. Germline CDR1 SGHVS, CDR2 FQNEAQ. This CDR3 is 14 amino acids long. V lost 5 bases to trimming and J lost 6 bases, with 14 bases between them. The CDR3, as DNA: TGTGCCAGCAGCCCCTCCCCCATGCTCAATGAGCAGTTCTTC. Protein sequence: CASSPSPMLNEQFF.